The clone carrying this T cell receptor beta chain appeared a few times. The CDR3 length is 14 residues. With 6 bases clipped from V and 12 bases from J, the junction kept 5 bases outside the gene matches. CDR1 and CDR2 (germline): SNHLY, FYNNEI. TCRdb fed the reads into MiXCR, producing one record per CDR3 protein. The sample lists 150,000 to 200,000 distinct CDR3 sequences; roughly 30% were seen once. This entry is derived from a study of T cell repertoires in cytomegalovirus infection. The receptor was derived from a human donor in good health (CMV status not recorded). Some clones in this sample may be carry-over from other donors' samples. The V and J genes are TRBV2 and TRBJ2-1; 16 bases match TRBD2. The sequenced material came from PBMCs. CDR3 sequence (DNA): TGTGCCAGCAGCGCTGGGACTAGCGGGGGGGTGCAGTTCTTC. This sequence encodes CASSAGTSGGVQFF.